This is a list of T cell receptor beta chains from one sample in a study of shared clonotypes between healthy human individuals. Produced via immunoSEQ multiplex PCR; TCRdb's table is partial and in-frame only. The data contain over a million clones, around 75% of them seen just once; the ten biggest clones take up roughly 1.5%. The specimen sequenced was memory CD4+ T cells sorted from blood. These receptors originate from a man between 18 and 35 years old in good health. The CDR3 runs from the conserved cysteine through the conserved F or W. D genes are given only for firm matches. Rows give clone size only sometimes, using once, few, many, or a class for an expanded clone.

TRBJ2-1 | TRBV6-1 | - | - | CASSDPLANNEQFF | TGTGCCAGCAGTGATCCCTTAGCAAACAATGAGCAGTTCTTC
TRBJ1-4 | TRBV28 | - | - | CASSSPDSLGANEKLFF | TGTGCCAGCAGTTCCCCGGACTCTTTAGGGGCTAATGAAAAACTGTTTTTT
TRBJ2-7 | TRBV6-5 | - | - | CASSTGVSSYEQYF | TGTGCCAGCAGCACCGGGGTAAGCTCCTACGAGCAGTACTTC
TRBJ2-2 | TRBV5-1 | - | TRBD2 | CASSLRSSGTGELFF | TGCGCCAGCAGCTTGCGGTCTAGCGGAACCGGGGAGCTGTTTTTT
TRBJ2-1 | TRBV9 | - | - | CASSGNSRGEQFF | TGTGCCAGCAGCGGCAATTCTAGGGGTGAGCAGTTCTTC
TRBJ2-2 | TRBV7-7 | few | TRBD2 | CASSGTAGELFF | TGTGCTAGCAGCGGGACTGCCGGGGAGCTGTTTTTT
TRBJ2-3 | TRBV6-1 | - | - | CASSDTWQGTDTQYF | TGTGCCAGCAGTGACACATGGCAGGGCACAGATACGCAGTATTTT
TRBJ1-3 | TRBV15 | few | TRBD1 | CATQNPGTGGNTIYF | TGTGCCACTCAGAACCCCGGGACAGGTGGAAACACCATATATTTT
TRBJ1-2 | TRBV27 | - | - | CASSLYPLQSGYTF | TGTGCCAGCAGTTTGTACCCCTTACAGAGTGGCTACACCTTC
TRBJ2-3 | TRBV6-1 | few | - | CASSDRQGRDTQYF | TGTGCCAGCAGTGACCGCCAGGGTCGGGATACGCAGTATTTT
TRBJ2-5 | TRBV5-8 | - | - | CASSLVRGALSGETQYF | TGTGCCAGCAGCTTGGTGCGCGGGGCCCTAAGTGGAGAGACCCAGTACTTC
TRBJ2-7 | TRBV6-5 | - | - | CASSRTDLHYEQYF | TGTGCCAGCAGCCGGACCGATTTACACTACGAGCAGTACTTC
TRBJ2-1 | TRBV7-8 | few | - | CASSPRVVYDEQFF | TGTGCCAGCAGCCCCAGGGTAGTCTACGATGAGCAGTTCTTC
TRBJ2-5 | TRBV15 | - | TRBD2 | CPPGLAIETQYF | TGTCCCCCGGGACTAGCGATAGAGACCCAGTACTTC
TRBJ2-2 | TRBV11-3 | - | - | CASSFSAPGELFF | TGTGCCAGCAGCTTTTCGGCCCCCGGGGAGCTGTTTTTT
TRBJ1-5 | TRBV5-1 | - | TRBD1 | CASSLNGRGDQPQHF | TGCGCCAGCAGCTTGAACGGCAGGGGGGATCAGCCCCAGCATTTT
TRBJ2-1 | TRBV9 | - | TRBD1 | CASRVTGQENYNEQFF | TGTGCCAGCAGGGTTACGGGACAGGAGAACTACAATGAGCAGTTCTTC
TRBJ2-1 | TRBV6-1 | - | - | CASSERGDSPAYNEQFF | TGTGCCAGCAGTGAAAGAGGGGACTCTCCAGCCTACAATGAGCAGTTCTTC
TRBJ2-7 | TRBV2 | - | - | CASSEAEGSYEQYF | TGTGCCAGCAGTGAAGCCGAGGGATCATACGAGCAGTACTTC
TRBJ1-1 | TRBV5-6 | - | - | CASSLDRPNTEAFF | TGTGCCAGCAGCTTGGACAGACCGAACACTGAAGCTTTCTTT
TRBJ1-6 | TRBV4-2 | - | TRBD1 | CASSQGGGQYNSPLHF | TGTGCCAGCAGCCAAGGGGGGGGACAGTATAATTCACCCCTCCACTTT
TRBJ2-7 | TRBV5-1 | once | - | CASRTGPSYEQYF | TGCGCCAGCAGGACAGGACCATCCTACGAGCAGTACTTC
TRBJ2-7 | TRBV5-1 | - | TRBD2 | CASGLGGRLEQYF | TGCGCCAGCGGCTTGGGCGGGAGACTCGAGCAGTACTTC
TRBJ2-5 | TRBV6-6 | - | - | CASSPRGGETQYF | TGTGCCAGCAGTCCGCGGGGCGGGGAGACCCAGTACTTC
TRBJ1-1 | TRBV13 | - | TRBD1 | CASSHRRTGGNTEAFF | TGTGCCAGCAGCCACCGCCGGACAGGGGGTAACACTGAAGCTTTCTTT
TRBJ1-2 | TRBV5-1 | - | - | CASSLAPSTARQDGYTF | TGCGCCAGCAGCTTGGCCCCTTCGACAGCACGGCAGGATGGCTACACCTTC
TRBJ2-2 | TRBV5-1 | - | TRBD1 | CASRPQGVWNTGELFF | TGCGCCAGCAGGCCTCAGGGGGTTTGGAACACCGGGGAGCTGTTTTTT
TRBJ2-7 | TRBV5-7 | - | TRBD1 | CASSNRDRLLVSYEQYF | TGTGCCAGCAGTAACCGGGACAGGCTTTTGGTGTCCTACGAGCAGTACTTC